These 3 T cell receptor beta chains were all obtained from the same sample, sequenced in a study of cytomegalovirus exposure and HLA in healthy donors. Amplification used 60 Vbeta primers and 13 Jbeta primers. This table comes from immunoSEQ multiplex PCR, and its TCRdb copy is limited to in-frame clones, with some not included. The sample carries about 94,000 clones, over 65% recorded once. The sample was PBMCs. These receptors came from a young man in good health and CMV-seropositive.

This CDR3 reads CASSPADSGGYNEQFF. Here the CDR3 DNA reads TGCGCCAGCAGCCCAGCCGATAGCGGGGGATACAATGAGCAGTTCTTC. The chain joins TRBV5-1 to TRBJ2-1; 9 positions agree with TRBD2. Germline V CDR1 and CDR2: SGHRS, YFSETQ. V lost 4 bases and J lost 4; bases outside the gene matches: 9. This CDR3 has 16 amino acids.

The V gene is TRBV7-8, the J gene TRBJ2-7, with 7 bases fitting TRBD2. The germline CDR1 and CDR2 sequences are SGHVS and FQNEAQ. This CDR3 is 16 amino acids long. With 2 bases clipped from V and 2 bases from J, the junction kept 9 bases outside the gene matches. CDR3 amino acids: CASSLMGQGGAYEQYF. CDR3 nucleotide sequence: TGTGCCAGCAGCTTAATGGGGCAGGGAGGGGCCTACGAGCAGTACTTC.

This chain uses TRBV4-3 with TRBJ1-1, with a tentative D call TRBD1 (5 bases). V was clipped by 0 bases and J by 4 bases, with 12 bases between them. Germline assignment: CDR1 LGHNA and CDR2 YSLEER. This CDR3 is 15 amino acids long. The CDR3 DNA is TGCGCCAGCAGCCAAGACGGAAGGGGCGGCACTGAAGCTTTCTTT. Protein: CASSQDGRGGTEAFF.